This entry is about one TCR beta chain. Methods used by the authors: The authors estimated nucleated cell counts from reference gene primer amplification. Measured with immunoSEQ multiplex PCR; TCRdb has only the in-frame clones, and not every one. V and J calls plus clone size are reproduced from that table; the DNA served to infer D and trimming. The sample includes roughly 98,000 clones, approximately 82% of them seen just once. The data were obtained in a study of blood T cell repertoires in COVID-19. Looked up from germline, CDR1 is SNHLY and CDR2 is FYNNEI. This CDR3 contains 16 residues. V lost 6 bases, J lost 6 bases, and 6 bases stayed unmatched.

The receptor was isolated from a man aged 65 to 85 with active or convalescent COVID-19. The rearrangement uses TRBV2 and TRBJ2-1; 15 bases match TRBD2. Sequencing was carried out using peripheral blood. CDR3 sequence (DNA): TGTGCCAGCAGCAGGACTAGCGGGGGGGCGAGCAATGAGCAGTTCTTC. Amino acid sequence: CASSRTSGGASNEQFF.